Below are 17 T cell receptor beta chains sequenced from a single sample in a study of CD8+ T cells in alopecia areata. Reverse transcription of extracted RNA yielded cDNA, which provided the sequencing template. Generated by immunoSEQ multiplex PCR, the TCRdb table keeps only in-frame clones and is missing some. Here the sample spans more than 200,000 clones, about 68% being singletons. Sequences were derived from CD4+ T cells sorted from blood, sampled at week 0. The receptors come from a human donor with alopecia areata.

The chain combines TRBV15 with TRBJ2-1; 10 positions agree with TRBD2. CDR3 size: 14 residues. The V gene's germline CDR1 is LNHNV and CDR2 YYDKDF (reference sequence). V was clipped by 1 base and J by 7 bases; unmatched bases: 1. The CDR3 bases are TGTGCCACCAGCAGAGCAGCGGGGGGGAATGAGCAGTTCTTC. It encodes CATSRAAGGNEQFF.

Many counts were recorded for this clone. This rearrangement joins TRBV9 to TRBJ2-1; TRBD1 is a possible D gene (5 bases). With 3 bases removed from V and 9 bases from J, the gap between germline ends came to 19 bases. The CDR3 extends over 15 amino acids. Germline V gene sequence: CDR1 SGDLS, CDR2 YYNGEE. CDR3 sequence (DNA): TGTGCCAGCAGCGCAGATCAGGGCACTACTACTGAGCAGTTCTTC. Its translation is CASSADQGTTTEQFF.

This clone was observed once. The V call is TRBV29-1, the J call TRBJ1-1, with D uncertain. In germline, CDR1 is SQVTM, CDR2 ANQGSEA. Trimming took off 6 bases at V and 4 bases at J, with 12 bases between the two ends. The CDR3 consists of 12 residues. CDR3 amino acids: CSVALIFTEAFF. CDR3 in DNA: TGCAGCGTGGCACTAATCTTCACTGAAGCTTTCTTT.

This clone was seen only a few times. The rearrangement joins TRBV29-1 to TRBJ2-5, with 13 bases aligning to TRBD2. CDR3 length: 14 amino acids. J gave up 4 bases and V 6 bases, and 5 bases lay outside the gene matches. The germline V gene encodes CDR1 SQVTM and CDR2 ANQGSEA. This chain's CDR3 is CSVRLAGGSETQYF. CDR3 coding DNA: TGCAGCGTACGACTAGCGGGGGGCTCAGAGACCCAGTACTTC.

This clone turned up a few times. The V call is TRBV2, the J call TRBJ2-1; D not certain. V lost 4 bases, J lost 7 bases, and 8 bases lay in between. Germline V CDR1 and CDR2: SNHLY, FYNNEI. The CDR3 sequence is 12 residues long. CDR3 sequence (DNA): TGTGCCAGCAGTGTCCCGGTGAATGAGCAGTTCTTC. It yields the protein CASSVPVNEQFF.

CDR3 sequence: CASSLIRDSLYEQYF. CDR3 in DNA: TGTGCCAGCAGCTTAATCCGGGACTCCCTCTACGAGCAGTACTTC. The chain links TRBV5-5 to TRBJ2-7; the D gene is possibly TRBD2 (6 bases). Germline V gene data show CDR1 as SGHKS and CDR2 as YYEKEE (reference sequence). The CDR3 extends over 15 amino acids. The V gene lost 2 bases and the J gene lost 3 bases, with 15 bases spanning the gap.

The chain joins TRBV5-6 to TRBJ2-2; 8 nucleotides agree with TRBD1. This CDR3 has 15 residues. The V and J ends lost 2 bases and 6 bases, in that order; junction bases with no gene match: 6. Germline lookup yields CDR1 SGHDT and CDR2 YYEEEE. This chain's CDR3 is CASSFIDRGAGELFF. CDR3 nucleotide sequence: TGTGCCAGCAGCTTCATCGACAGGGGCGCCGGGGAGCTGTTTTTT.

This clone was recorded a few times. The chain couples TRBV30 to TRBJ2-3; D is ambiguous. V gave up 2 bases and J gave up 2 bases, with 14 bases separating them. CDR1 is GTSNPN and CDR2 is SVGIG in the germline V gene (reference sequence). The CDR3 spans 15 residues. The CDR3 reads CAWSLPVRVTDTQYF. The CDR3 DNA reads TGTGCCTGGAGTTTACCGGTTAGAGTCACAGATACGCAGTATTTT. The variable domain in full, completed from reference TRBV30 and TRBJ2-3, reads SQTIHQWPATLVQPVGSPLSLECTVEGTSNPNLYWYRQAAGRGLQLLFYSVGIGQISSEVPQNLSASRPQDRQFILSSKKLLLSDSGFYLCAWSLPVRVTDTQYFGPGTRLTVL.

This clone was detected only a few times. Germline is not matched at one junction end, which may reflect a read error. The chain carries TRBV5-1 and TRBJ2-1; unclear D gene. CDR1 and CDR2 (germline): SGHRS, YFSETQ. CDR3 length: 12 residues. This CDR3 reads CASSPSFNEQFF. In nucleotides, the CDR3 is TGCGCCAGCAGCCCATCCTTCAATGAGCAGTTCTTC.

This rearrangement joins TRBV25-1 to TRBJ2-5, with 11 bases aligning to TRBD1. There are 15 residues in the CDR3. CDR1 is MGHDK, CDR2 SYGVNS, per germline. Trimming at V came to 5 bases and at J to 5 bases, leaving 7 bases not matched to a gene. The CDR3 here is CASSYGQGAWETQYF. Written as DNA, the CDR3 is TGTGCCAGCAGTTACGGACAGGGGGCTTGGGAGACCCAGTACTTC.

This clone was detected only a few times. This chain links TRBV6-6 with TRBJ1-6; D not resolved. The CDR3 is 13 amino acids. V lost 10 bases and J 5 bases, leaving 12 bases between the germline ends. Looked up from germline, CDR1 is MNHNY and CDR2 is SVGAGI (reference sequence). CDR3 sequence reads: CATANRDNSPLHF. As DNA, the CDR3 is TGTGCCACCGCTAACCGAGATAATTCACCCCTCCACTTT.

CDR3 amino acids: CSASGTSGENEQFF. The CDR3 DNA is TGCAGCGCTTCCGGGACTAGCGGGGAGAATGAGCAGTTCTTC. The rearrangement joins TRBV29-1 to TRBJ2-1; the match to TRBD2 covers 13 bases. CDR3 size: 14 residues. CDR1 and CDR2 (germline): SQVTM, ANQGSEA. The V gene end was trimmed by 7 bases and the J gene end by 7 bases; junction bases not matched to a gene: 7.

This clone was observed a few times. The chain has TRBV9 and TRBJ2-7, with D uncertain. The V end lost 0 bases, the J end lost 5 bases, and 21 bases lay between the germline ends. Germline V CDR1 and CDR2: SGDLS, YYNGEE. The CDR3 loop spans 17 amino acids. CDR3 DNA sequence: TGTGCCAGCAGCGTAGCTGTCTCGGTTCAAATTCAGAACGAGCAGTACTTC. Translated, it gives CASSVAVSVQIQNEQYF.

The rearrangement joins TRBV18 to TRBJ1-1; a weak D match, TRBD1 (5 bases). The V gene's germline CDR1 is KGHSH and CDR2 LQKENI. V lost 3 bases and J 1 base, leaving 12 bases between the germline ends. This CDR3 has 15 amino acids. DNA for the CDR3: TGTGCCAGCTCACCGTTGGGCGGGACGAACACTGAAGCTTTCTTT. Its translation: CASSPLGGTNTEAFF.

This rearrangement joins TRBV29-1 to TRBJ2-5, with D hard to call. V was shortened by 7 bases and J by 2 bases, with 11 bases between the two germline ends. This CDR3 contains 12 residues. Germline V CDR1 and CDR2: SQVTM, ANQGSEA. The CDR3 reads CSGSEFQETQYF. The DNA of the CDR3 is TGCAGCGGGAGTGAGTTTCAAGAGACCCAGTACTTC.

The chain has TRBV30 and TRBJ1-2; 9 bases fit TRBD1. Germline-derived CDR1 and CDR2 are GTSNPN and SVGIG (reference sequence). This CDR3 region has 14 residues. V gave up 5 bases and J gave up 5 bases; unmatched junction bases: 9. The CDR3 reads CAWQTRDREYGYTF. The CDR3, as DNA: TGTGCCTGGCAGACCCGGGACAGGGAATATGGCTACACCTTC. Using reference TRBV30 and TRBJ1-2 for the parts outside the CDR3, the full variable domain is SQTIHQWPATLVQPVGSPLSLECTVEGTSNPNLYWYRQAAGRGLQLLFYSVGIGQISSEVPQNLSASRPQDRQFILSSKKLLLSDSGFYLCAWQTRDREYGYTFGSGTRLTVV.

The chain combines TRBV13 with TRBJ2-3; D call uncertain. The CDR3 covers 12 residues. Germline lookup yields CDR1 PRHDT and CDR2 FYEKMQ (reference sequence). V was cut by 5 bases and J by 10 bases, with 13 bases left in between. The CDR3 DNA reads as TGTGCCAGCAGCCTCCTAGACGGAGCGCAGTATTTT. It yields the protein CASSLLDGAQYF.